This T cell receptor (beta chain) is drawn from a study of control samples from healthy donors and cancer patients. Data came from immunoSEQ multiplex PCR; TCRdb stores just in-frame clones and leaves some out. The sample comprises 150,000 to 200,000 clones, around 90% of which are singletons, and 4% to 6% rests with the top ten. The germline CDR1 and CDR2 sequences are MNHEY and SVGEGT. The CDR3 extends over 13 amino acids. V was clipped by 0 bases and J by 8 bases, with 9 bases between them. The chain recombines TRBV6-2 or TRBV6-3 with TRBJ2-3; either TRBD1 or TRBD2 may supply D (5 bases each). The TCR originated in a woman aged 25 to 39 in good health. What was sequenced was blood. Written as DNA, the CDR3 is TGTGCCAGCAGTTACTCGGGGGAAGCTACGCAGTATTTT. Residues: CASSYSGEATQYF.